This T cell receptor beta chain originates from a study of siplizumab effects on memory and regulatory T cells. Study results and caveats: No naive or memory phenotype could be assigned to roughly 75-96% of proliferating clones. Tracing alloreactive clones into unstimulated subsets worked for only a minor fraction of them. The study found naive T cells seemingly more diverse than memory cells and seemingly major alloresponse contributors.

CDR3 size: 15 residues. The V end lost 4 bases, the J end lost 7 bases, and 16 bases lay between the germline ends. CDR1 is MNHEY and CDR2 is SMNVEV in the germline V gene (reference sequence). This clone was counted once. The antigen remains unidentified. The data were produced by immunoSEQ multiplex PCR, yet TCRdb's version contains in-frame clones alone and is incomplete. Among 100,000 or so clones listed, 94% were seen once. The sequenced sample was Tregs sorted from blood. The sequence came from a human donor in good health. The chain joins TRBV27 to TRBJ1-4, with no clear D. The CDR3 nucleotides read TGTGCCAGCAGTTACGTAGGCGGAGTAGGTGAAAAACTGTTTTTT. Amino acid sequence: CASSYVGGVGEKLFF.